These 9 T cell receptor beta chains came from one sample sequenced in a study of blood T cell repertoires in COVID-19 (dated by TCRdb to about 2020). Library generation was performed with the immunoSEQ multiplex PCR assay. TCRdb limited this immuneACCESS table to in-frame rearrangements with V and J called. A share of clones is missing; checked studies link under half to unresolved V genes, and the rest is unexplained. Within this sample are some 530,000 clones, with approximately 85% of them counted one time only. The ten largest clones take up more than 3% of the sample. The sequencing sample was made of peripheral blood. These receptors all stem from a human donor in a cohort sampled during active COVID-19.

This clone was recorded many times. The chain joins TRBV7-9 to TRBJ2-2, with D possibly matching TRBD1 (6 bases). The CDR3 sequence is 16 residues long. Trimming removed 4 bases from V and 3 bases from J, with 15 bases in between. The germline gives CDR1 SEHNR, CDR2 FQNEAQ (reference sequence). CDR3 sequence: CASSSARTEHTGELFF. CDR3 nucleotide sequence: TGTGCCAGCAGCTCGGCGAGGACAGAACACACCGGGGAGCTGTTTTTT.

The chain links TRBV23-1 to TRBJ2-3; 8 bases map to TRBD2. TRBV23-1 is annotated as an ORF whose role is uncertain. V was clipped by 0 bases and J by 5 bases; unmatched bases: 16. The CDR3 spans 19 residues. CDR3 region: CASSQSVAPLGLAEDTQYF. The CDR3 DNA sequence: TGCGCCAGCAGTCAATCTGTAGCCCCACTCGGACTAGCAGAAGATACGCAGTATTTT.

This clone was observed once. The chain carries TRBV3-1 (or the pseudogene TRBV3-2) and TRBJ1-1; D is unresolved. This CDR3 has 13 residues. In germline, CDR1 is LGHDT, CDR2 YNNKEL (reference sequence). V lost 2 bases to trimming and J lost 4 bases, with 8 bases between them. The CDR3 nucleotides are TGTGCCAGCAGCCAAACACGGGGCACTGAAGCTTTCTTT. It codes for CASSQTRGTEAFF.

This rearrangement joins TRBV5-4 to TRBJ1-6, with 7 bases lining up with TRBD1. CDR3 length equals 14 residues. Germline V gene sequence: CDR1 SGHNT, CDR2 YYREEE (reference sequence). Trimming removed 4 bases from V and 14 bases from J; junction bases left unmatched: 12. The DNA for the CDR3 is TGTGCCAGCAGCGCTGACAGGGTTGTTCAGGCCCTCCACTTT. It encodes CASSADRVVQALHF.

V gene TRBV11-3 combines with J gene TRBJ2-1, with 9 bases matching TRBD2. This CDR3 is 16 amino acids long. Germline CDR1 and CDR2: SGHNT and YENEEA. The junction had 11 bases not matched to a gene; V was cut back by 5 bases and J by 6 bases. CDR3 DNA: TGTGCCAGCAGCCCTAGAGGGCGCGGGAGGGCCAATGAGCAGTTCTTC. It specifies CASSPRGRGRANEQFF.

The V and J genes are TRBV6-5 and TRBJ1-2; 7 nucleotides line up with TRBD1. CDR3 length equals 14 residues. In germline, CDR1 is MNHEY, CDR2 SVGAGI. After removal of 6 bases from V and 4 bases from J, the junction contained 8 bases not matched to a gene. The CDR3 protein is CASRPQGGGYGYTF. The CDR3 DNA reads as TGTGCCAGCAGACCCCAGGGGGGTGGCTATGGCTACACCTTC.

This CDR3 is CASSPTGDDQPQHF. The CDR3 nucleotides are TGCGCCAGCAGCCCCACGGGGGACGATCAGCCCCAGCATTTT. V is TRBV5-1 and J is TRBJ1-5; TRBD1 might be the D (5 bases). V dropped 4 bases and J dropped 5 bases, with 13 bases sitting between them. This CDR3 contains 14 residues. Looked up from germline, CDR1 is SGHRS and CDR2 is YFSETQ.

Note on this clone: This sample also contains other DNA sequences that code for the same CDR3. This chain links TRBV19 with TRBJ1-2; 7 bases map to TRBD1. Trimming cost V 5 bases and J 4 bases; bases outside gene matches: 4. This CDR3 contains 13 residues. The germline V gene encodes CDR1 LNHDA and CDR2 SQIVND (reference sequence). CDR3 coding DNA: TGTGCCAGTAGTCTTAGACAGGGCTATGGCTACACCTTC. This encodes CASSLRQGYGYTF. The whole variable domain, remainder taken from reference TRBV19 and TRBJ1-2, is DGGITQSPKYLFRKEGQNVTLSCEQNLNHDAMYWYRQDPGQGLRLIYYSQIVNDFQKGDIAEGYSVSREKKESFPLTVTSAQKNPTAFYLCASSLRQGYGYTFGSGTRLTVV.

The genes are TRBV4-3 and TRBJ1-4, with 8 bases that match TRBD1. After removal of 4 bases from V and 7 bases from J, the junction contained 5 bases not matched to a gene. This CDR3 has 14 amino acids. Looked up from germline, CDR1 is LGHNA and CDR2 is YSLEER. This CDR3 is CASSLGQGSEKLFF. CDR3 nucleotides: TGCGCCAGCAGCCTTGGACAGGGTAGTGAAAAACTGTTTTTT.